The 14 T cell receptor beta chains in this list originate from one sample, sequenced in a study of blood T cell repertoires in COVID-19. Some clones are missing from TCRdb's copy, which holds only in-frame ones; the method was immunoSEQ multiplex PCR. This table holds about 120,000 clones, 75% to 85% found once. The sample was peripheral blood. The receptors originated from a man aged 40-55 years with active or convalescent COVID-19.

The V call is TRBV5-1, the J call TRBJ2-7; 7 bases are a match to TRBD1. CDR1 and CDR2 (germline): SGHRS, YFSETQ. The CDR3 has 14 amino acids. The J segment lost 3 bases and the V segment lost 0 bases, leaving 3 bases of the junction unmatched. The CDR3: CASSLGGQVYEQYF. CDR3 DNA sequence: TGCGCCAGCAGCTTGGGTGGACAGGTCTACGAGCAGTACTTC.

This sequence joins TRBV5-1 and TRBJ2-2; 10 bases fit TRBD2. CDR1 is SGHRS, CDR2 YFSETQ, per germline. CDR3 length equals 16 residues. V lost 4 bases, J lost 1 base, and 4 bases stayed unmatched. The CDR3 region is CASSPIAGGNTGELFF. The CDR3 DNA reads TGCGCCAGCAGCCCCATAGCGGGGGGGAACACCGGGGAGCTGTTTTTT.

The chain has TRBV30 and TRBJ2-5; 8 positions agree with TRBD1. CDR1 GTSNPN and CDR2 SVGIG come from the germline V gene (reference sequence). V was pared by 5 bases and J by 10 bases, with 12 bases of the junction left unmatched. The CDR3 loop spans 13 amino acids. CDR3 loop: CAWSAVLTGGQYF. CDR3 nucleotides: TGTGCCTGGTCAGCGGTCCTCACAGGGGGCCAGTACTTC.

V usage is TRBV2 and J usage is TRBJ1-1; D unclear. Trimming pared 4 bases from V and 0 bases from J, leaving 6 bases between. This CDR3 is 13 amino acids long. The germline gives CDR1 SNHLY, CDR2 FYNNEI. The CDR3 loop is CASSAAMNTEAFF. CDR3 DNA sequence: TGTGCCAGCAGTGCAGCCATGAACACTGAAGCTTTCTTT.

This chain links TRBV28 with TRBJ2-3; D is possibly TRBD2 (6 bases). Germline V gene data show CDR1 as MDHEN and CDR2 as SYDVKM. CDR3 length: 15 amino acids. The V end lost 5 bases, the J end lost 3 bases, and 15 bases lay between the germline ends. The CDR3 region has the DNA TGTGCCAGCAGTACCCCGACTAGTATAACAGATACGCAGTATTTT. This encodes CASSTPTSITDTQYF.

The chain has TRBV30 and TRBJ2-1; D gene unclear. The CDR3 extends over 14 amino acids. CDR1 and CDR2 from the germline V gene are GTSNPN and SVGIG (reference sequence). Trimming took 7 bases from V and 3 from J, leaving 16 bases between them. The CDR3 reads CALSPSENYNEQFF. DNA for the CDR3: TGTGCCTTAAGCCCCAGCGAAAACTACAATGAGCAGTTCTTC.

The chain has TRBV6-5 and TRBJ1-6, with 10 bases lining up with TRBD1. The length of the CDR3 is 14 residues. CDR1 is MNHEY, CDR2 SVGAGI, per germline. The junction had 9 bases not matched to a gene; V was cut back by 6 bases and J by 13 bases. DNA of the CDR3: TGTGCCAGCAGAAGGGACAGGGGATTTACGCCCCTCCACTTT. It is translated as CASRRDRGFTPLHF.

This clone has only a few counts. The chain couples TRBV6-5 to TRBJ1-2, with D hard to call. V dropped 2 bases and J dropped 4 bases, with 8 bases sitting between them. The CDR3 is 13 residues long. The germline CDR1 and CDR2 sequences are MNHEY and SVGAGI. The CDR3 sequence is CASSYDPGYGYTF. CDR3 coding DNA: TGTGCCAGCAGTTACGACCCAGGCTATGGCTACACCTTC.

The chain is built from TRBV28 and TRBJ2-4; D may be TRBD2 (5 bases). This CDR3 contains 14 residues. Germline CDR1 MDHEN, CDR2 SYDVKM. V lost 3 bases, J lost 9 bases, and 15 bases lay in between. CDR3 in DNA: TGTGCCAGCAGTTTCCAAGACTCACGGGGCATTCAGTACTTC. As protein: CASSFQDSRGIQYF.

The rearrangement links TRBV9 to TRBJ2-3, with 9 bases identical to TRBD1. Germline V lookup: CDR1 SGDLS, CDR2 YYNGEE. The CDR3 runs 14 residues. V was pared by 1 base and J by 4 bases, with 1 base of the junction left unmatched. The CDR3 region is CASSVRTGADTQYF. Here the CDR3 DNA reads TGTGCCAGCAGCGTAAGGACAGGGGCAGATACGCAGTATTTT.

The chain carries TRBV4-3 and TRBJ1-4, with TRBD1 identical over 7 bases. The ends lost 4 bases at V and 4 bases at J; junction bases unmatched: 9. CDR1 is LGHNA and CDR2 is YSLEER in the germline V gene. The CDR3 has 16 residues. This CDR3 reads CASSLTSTGSNEKLFF. The CDR3 DNA reads TGCGCCAGCAGCCTCACCTCGACAGGGAGTAATGAAAAACTGTTTTTT.

This CDR3 reads CASSYVRDQAFF. The DNA for the CDR3 is TGTGCCAGCAGTTACGTCAGGGATCAAGCTTTCTTT. The chain carries TRBV6-6 and TRBJ1-1; D may be TRBD1 (5 bases). The CDR3 is 12 residues long. In germline, CDR1 is MNHNY, CDR2 SVGAGI (reference sequence). The V and J ends lost 2 bases and 9 bases respectively, with 10 bases between them.

This chain connects TRBV18 to TRBJ2-7; D is unresolved. This CDR3 is built from 13 residues. The V end lost 3 bases, the J end lost 0 bases, and 6 bases lay between the germline ends. The germline V gene encodes CDR1 KGHSH and CDR2 LQKENI. The CDR3 loop is CASSPTFSYEQYF. The CDR3 nucleotides read TGTGCCAGCTCACCTACTTTCTCCTACGAGCAGTACTTC.

The gene calls are TRBV7-9 and TRBJ1-1, with D possibly being TRBD1 (5 bases). CDR1 SEHNR and CDR2 FQNEAQ come from the germline V gene (reference sequence). The CDR3 runs 15 residues. V was pared by 1 base and J by 7 bases, with 16 bases between. The chain's CDR3 is CASSLEAGTQVEAFF. The CDR3 nucleotides read TGTGCCAGCAGCTTAGAGGCGGGGACGCAAGTTGAAGCTTTCTTT.